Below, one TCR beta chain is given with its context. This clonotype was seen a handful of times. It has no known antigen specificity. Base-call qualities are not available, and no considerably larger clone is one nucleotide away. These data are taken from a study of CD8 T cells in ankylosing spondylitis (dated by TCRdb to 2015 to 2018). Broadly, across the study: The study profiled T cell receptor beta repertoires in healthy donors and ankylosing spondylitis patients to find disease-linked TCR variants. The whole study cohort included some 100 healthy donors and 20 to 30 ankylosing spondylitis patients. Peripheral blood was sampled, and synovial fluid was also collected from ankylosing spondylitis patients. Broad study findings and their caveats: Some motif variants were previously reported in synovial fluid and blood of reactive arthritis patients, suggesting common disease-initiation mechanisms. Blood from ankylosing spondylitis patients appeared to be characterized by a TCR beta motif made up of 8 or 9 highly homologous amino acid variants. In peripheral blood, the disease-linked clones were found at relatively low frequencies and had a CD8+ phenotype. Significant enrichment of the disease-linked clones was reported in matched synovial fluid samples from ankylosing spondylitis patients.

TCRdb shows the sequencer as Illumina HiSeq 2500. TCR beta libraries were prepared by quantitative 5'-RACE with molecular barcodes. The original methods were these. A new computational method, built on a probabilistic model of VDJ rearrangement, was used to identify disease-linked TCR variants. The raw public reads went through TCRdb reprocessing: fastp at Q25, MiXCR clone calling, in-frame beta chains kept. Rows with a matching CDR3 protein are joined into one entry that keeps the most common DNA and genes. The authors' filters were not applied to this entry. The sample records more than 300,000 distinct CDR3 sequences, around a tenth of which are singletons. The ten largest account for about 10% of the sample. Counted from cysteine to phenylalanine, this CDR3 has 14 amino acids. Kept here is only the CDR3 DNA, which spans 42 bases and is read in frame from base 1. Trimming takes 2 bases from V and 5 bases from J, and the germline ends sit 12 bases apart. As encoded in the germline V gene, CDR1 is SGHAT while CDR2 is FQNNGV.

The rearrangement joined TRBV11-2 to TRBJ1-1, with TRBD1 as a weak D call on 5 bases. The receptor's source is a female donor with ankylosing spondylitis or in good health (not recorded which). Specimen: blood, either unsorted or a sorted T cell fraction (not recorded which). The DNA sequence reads TGTGCCAGCAGCTTAATCCGGGGACCAACTGAAGCTTTCTTT. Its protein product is CASSLIRGPTEAFF.